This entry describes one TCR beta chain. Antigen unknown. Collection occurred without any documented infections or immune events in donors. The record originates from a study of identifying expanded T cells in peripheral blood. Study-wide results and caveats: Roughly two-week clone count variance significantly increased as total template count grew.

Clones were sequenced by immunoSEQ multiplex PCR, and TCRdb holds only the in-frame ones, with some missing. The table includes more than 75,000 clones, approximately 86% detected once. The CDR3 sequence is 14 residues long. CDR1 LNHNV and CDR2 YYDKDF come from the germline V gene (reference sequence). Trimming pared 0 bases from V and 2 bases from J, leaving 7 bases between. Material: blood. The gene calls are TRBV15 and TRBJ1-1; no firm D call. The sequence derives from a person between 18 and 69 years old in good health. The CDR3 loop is CATSRDRLNTEAFF. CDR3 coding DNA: TGTGCCACCAGCAGAGATCGGCTTAACACTGAAGCTTTCTTT.